This T cell receptor (beta chain) appears in the sequencing data of a study of blood T cell repertoires in COVID-19. Study-wide background: The study drew acute and convalescent COVID-19 samples from the United States, Italy and Spain.

In the original analysis: Amplification of reference gene primers provided the estimated nucleated cell counts. Produced via immunoSEQ multiplex PCR; TCRdb's table is partial and in-frame only. Clone size and the V and J calls come from that table; the DNA yielded D and trimming. The table has about 160,000 clones, roughly 88% seen once. The ends were cut back, 8 bases at V and 7 bases at J, with 9 bases in the middle. This CDR3 is built from 11 residues. Germline CDR1 is MNHEY and CDR2 is SVGAGI. The sequencing input was peripheral blood. This sequence was found in a man aged 18 to 30 with acute or convalescent COVID-19. The rearrangement uses TRBV6-5 and TRBJ1-3, with unresolved D. CDR3 amino acids: CASRPGNTIYF. In DNA form, the CDR3 reads TGTGCCAGCCGTCCGGGGAACACCATATATTTT.